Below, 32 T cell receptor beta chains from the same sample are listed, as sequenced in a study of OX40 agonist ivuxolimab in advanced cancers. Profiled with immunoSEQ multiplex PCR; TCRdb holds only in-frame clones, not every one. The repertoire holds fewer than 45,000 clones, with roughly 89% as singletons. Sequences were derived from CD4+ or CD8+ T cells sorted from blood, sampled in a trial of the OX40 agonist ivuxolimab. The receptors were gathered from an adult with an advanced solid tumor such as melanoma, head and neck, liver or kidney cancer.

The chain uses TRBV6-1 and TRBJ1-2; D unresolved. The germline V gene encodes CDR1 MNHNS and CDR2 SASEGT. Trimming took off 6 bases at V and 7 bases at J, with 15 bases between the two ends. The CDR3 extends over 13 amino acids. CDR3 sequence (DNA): TGTGCCAGCAGGGAAAGAGGGTTCGGTGGCTACACCTTC. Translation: CASRERGFGGYTF.

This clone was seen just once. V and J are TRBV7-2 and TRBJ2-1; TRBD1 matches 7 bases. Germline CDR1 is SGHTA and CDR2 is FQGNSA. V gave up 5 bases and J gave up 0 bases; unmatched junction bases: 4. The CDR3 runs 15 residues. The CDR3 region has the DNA TGTGCCAGCAGCCCCGACAGGGCCTCCTACAATGAGCAGTTCTTC. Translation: CASSPDRASYNEQFF.

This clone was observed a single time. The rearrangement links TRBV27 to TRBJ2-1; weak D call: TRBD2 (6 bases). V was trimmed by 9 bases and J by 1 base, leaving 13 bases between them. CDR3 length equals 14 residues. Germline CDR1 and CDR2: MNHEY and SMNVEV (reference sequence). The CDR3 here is CARLALESYNEQFF. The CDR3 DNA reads TGTGCCAGACTAGCCCTGGAATCCTACAATGAGCAGTTCTTC.

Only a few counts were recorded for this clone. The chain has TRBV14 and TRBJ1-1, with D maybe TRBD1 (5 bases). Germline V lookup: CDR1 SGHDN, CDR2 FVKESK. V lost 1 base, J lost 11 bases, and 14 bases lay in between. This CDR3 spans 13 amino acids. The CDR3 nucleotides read TGTGCCAGCAGCCAAGGGGACGGTCGGATGGCTTTCTTT. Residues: CASSQGDGRMAFF.

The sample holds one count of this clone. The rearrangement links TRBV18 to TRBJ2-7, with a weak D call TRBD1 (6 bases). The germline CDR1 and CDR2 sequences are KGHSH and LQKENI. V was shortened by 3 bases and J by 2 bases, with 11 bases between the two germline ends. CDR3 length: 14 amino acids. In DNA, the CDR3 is TGTGCCAGCTCACCCGGACAGATAGCCTACGAGCAGTACTTC. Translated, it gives CASSPGQIAYEQYF.

CDR3 DNA sequence: TGTGCCAGCAGCGTAGTTGGGGGGGCCTACAATGAGCAGTTCTTC. This encodes CASSVVGGAYNEQFF. This sequence joins TRBV9 and TRBJ2-1, with 7 bases identical to TRBD2. V was pared by 0 bases and J by 2 bases, with 2 bases of the junction left unmatched. This CDR3 spans 15 amino acids. From germline, CDR1 is SGDLS and CDR2 YYNGEE. Full variable domain (rest looked up from reference TRBV9 and TRBJ2-1): DSGVTQTPKHLITATGQRVTLRCSPRSGDLSVYWYQQSLDQGLQFLIQYYNGEERAKGNILERFSAQQFPDLHSELNLSSLELGDSALYFCASSVVGGAYNEQFFGPGTRLTVL.

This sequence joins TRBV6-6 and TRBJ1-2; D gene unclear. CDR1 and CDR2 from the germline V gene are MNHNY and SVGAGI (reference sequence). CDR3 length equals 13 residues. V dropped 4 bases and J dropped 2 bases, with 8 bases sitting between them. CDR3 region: CASSWTGNYGYTF. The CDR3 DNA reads TGTGCCAGCAGTTGGACGGGGAACTATGGCTACACCTTC.

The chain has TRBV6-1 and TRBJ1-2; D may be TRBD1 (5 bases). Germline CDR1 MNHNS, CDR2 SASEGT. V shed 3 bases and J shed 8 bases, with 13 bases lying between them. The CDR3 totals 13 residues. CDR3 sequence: CASSEGTAGGYTF. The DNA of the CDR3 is TGTGCCAGCAGTGAGGGGACGGCGGGCGGCTACACCTTC.

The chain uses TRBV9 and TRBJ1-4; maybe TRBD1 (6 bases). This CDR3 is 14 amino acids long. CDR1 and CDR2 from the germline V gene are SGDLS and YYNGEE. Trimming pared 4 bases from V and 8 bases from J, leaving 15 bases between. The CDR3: CASSPQGMGEKLFF. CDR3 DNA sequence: TGTGCCAGCAGCCCCCAGGGGATGGGGGAAAAACTGTTTTTT.

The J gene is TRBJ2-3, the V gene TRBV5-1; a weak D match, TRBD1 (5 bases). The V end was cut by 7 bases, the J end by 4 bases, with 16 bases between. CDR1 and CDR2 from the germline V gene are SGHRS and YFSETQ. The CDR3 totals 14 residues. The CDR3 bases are TGCGCCAGCCAGGGCGTGAATGGGGCAGATACGCAGTATTTT. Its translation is CASQGVNGADTQYF.

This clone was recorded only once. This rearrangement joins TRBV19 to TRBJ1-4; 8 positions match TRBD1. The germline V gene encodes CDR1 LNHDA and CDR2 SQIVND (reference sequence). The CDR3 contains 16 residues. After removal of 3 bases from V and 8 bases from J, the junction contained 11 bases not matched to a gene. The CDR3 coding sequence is TGTGCCAGTAGTATTGTTCGGGGACAGGTGGCGGAAAAACTGTTTTTT. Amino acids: CASSIVRGQVAEKLFF.

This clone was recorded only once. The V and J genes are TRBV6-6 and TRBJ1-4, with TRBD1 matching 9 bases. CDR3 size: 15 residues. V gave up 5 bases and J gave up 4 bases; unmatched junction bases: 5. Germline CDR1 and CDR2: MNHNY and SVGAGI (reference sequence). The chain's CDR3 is CASSPGTGLNEKLFF. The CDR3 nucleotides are TGTGCCAGCAGTCCCGGGACAGGGCTTAATGAAAAACTGTTTTTT.

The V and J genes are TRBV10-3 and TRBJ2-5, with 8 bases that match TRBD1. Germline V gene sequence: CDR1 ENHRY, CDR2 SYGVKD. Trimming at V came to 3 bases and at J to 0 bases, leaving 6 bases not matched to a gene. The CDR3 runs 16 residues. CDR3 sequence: CAISDPTGEYQETQYF. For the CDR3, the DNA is TGTGCCATCAGTGACCCGACAGGGGAGTACCAAGAGACCCAGTACTTC.

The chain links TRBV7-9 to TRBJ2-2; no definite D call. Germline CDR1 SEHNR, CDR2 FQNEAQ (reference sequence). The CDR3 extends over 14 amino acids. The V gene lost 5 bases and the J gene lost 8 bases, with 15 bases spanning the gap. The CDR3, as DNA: TGTGCCAGCAGCCCCCTCCTGGAGAGGGGGGAGCTGTTTTTT. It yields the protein CASSPLLERGELFF.

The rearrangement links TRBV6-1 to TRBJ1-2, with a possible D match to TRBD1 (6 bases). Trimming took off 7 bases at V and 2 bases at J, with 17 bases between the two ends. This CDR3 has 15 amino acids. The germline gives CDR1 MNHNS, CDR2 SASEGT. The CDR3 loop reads CASNAGGGSNYGYTF. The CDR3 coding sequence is TGTGCCAGCAACGCGGGGGGGGGCAGCAACTATGGCTACACCTTC.

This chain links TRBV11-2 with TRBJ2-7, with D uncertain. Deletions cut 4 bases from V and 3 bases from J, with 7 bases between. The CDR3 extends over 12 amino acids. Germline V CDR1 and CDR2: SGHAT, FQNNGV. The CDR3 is CASSSDGYEQYF. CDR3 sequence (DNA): TGTGCCAGCAGCTCGGACGGCTACGAGCAGTACTTC.

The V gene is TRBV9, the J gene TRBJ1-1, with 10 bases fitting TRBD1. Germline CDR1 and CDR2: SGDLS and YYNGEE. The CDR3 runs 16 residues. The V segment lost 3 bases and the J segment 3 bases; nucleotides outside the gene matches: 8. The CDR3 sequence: CASSGKTGTGDTEAFF. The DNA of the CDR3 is TGTGCCAGCAGCGGGAAAACCGGGACAGGGGACACTGAAGCTTTCTTT.

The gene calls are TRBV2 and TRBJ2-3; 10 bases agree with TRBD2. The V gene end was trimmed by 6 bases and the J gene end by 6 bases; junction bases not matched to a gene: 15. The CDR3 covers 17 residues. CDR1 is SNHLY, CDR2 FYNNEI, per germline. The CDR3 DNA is TGTGCCAGCAGCCACCCCGGACTAGCGGAGAGCCGGGATACGCAGTATTTT. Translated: CASSHPGLAESRDTQYF.

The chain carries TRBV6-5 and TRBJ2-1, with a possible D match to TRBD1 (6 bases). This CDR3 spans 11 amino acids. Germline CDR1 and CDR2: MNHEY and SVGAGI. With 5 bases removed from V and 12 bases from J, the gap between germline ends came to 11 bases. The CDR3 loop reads CASSQGFAQFF. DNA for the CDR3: TGTGCCAGCAGTCAGGGGTTCGCGCAGTTCTTC.

The CDR3 loop is CASSYSLGTDTQYF. In DNA, the CDR3 is TGTGCCAGCAGTTACTCGCTCGGCACAGATACGCAGTATTTT. The V gene is TRBV6-5, the J gene TRBJ2-3; no clear D gene. The ends were cut back, 0 bases at V and 1 base at J, with 5 bases in the middle. Germline CDR1 MNHEY, CDR2 SVGAGI. The CDR3 spans 14 residues.

In nucleotides, the CDR3 is TGCGCCAGCAGCTTAAGGATGGGGGCCACTACTAGCACAGATACGCAGTATTTT. It encodes CASSLRMGATTSTDTQYF. The rearrangement uses TRBV5-1 and TRBJ2-3, with D possibly matching TRBD1 (6 bases). The CDR3 covers 18 residues. Germline V lookup: CDR1 SGHRS, CDR2 YFSETQ. V gave up 2 bases and J gave up 0 bases, with 19 bases separating them.

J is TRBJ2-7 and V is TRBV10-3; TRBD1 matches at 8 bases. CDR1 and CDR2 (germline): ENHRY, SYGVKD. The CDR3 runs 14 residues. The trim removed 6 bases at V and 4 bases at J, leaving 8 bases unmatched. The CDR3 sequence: CAIRMYRGAYEQYF. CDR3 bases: TGTGCCATCAGGATGTACAGGGGGGCGTACGAGCAGTACTTC.

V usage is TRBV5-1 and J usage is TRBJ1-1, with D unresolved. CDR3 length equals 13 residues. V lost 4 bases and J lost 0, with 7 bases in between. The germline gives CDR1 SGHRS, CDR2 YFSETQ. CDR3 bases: TGCGCCAGCAGCCGCGAGGTGAACACTGAAGCTTTCTTT. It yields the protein CASSREVNTEAFF.

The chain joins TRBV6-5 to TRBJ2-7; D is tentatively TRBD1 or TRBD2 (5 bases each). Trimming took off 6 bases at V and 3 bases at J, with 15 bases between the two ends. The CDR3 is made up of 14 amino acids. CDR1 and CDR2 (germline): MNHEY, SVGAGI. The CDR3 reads CASRPGPMGYEQYF. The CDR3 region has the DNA TGTGCCAGCAGACCGGGACCGATGGGCTACGAGCAGTACTTC.

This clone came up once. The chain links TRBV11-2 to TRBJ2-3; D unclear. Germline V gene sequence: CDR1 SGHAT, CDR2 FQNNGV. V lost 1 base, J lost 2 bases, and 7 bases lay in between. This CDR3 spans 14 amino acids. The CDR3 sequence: CASSLGGSTDTQYF. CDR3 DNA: TGTGCCAGCAGCTTAGGTGGTTCCACAGATACGCAGTATTTT. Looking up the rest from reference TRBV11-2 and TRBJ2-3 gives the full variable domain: EAGVAQSPRYKIIEKRQSVAFWCNPISGHATLYWYQQILGQGPKLLIQFQNNGVVDDSQLPKDRFSAERLKGVDSTLKIQPAKLEDSAVYLCASSLGGSTDTQYFGPGTRLTVL.

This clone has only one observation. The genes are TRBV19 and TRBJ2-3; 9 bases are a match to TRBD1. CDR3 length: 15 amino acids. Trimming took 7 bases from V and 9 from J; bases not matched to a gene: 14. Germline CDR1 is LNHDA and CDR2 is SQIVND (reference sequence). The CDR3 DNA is TGTGCCAGTACCGATCCGGGACAGGGTAAGGGCACGCAGTATTTT. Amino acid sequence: CASTDPGQGKGTQYF.

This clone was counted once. The CDR3: CASSRSGQSTDTQYF. The DNA for the CDR3 is TGTGCCAGCTCACGCTCGGGACAAAGCACAGATACGCAGTATTTT. The rearrangement joins TRBV18 to TRBJ2-3, with a weak D call TRBD1 (6 bases). Germline CDR1 and CDR2: KGHSH and LQKENI. With 4 bases removed from V and 0 bases from J, the gap between germline ends came to 11 bases. The CDR3 contains 15 residues.

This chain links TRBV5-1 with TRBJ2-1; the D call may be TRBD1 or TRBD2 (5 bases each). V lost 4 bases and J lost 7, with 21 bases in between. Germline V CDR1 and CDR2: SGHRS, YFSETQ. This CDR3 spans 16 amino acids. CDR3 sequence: CASSALVGEPGNEQFF. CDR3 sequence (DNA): TGCGCCAGCAGCGCCCTAGTGGGGGAACCCGGAAATGAGCAGTTCTTC.

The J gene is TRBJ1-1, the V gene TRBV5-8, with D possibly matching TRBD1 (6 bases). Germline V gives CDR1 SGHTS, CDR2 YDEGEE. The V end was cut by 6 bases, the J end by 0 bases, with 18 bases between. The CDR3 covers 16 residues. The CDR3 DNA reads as TGTGCCAGCACCCTACAGGGAGGGAACATGAACACTGAAGCTTTCTTT. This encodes CASTLQGGNMNTEAFF.

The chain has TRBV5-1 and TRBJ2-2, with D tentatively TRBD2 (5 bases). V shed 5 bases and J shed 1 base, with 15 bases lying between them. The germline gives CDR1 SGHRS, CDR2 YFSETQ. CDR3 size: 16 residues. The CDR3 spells CASREEQSLNTGELFF. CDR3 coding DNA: TGCGCCAGCAGGGAGGAACAGAGTCTGAACACCGGGGAGCTGTTTTTT.

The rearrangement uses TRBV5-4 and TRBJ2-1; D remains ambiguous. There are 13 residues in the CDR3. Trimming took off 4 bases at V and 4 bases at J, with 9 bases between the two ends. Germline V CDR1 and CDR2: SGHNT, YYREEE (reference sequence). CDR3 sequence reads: CASSPQNYNEQFF. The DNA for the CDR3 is TGTGCCAGCAGCCCCCAGAATTACAATGAGCAGTTCTTC.

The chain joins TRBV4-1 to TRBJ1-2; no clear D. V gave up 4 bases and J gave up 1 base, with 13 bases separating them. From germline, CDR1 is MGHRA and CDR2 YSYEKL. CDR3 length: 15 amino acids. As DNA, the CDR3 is TGCGCCAGCAGCCCCCGGGAAGCGAATAACTATGGCTACACCTTC. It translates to CASSPREANNYGYTF.